This T cell receptor (beta chain) was sequenced during a study of regulatory T cells in long-lasting Graves disease (dated by TCRdb to the early 2020s). With respect to the entire study: In the newly diagnosed Graves' disease group, patients had been taking antithyroid drugs for less than 3 months. Persistent Graves' disease patients were compared with newly diagnosed Graves' disease patients by peripheral blood TCR sequencing and RNA sequencing. The study was registered as a clinical trial and conducted in China. A total of around 35 samples were covered by TCR sequencing, comprising approximately 13 persistent and around 20 newly diagnosed Graves' disease patients. Overall study outcomes, separate from this receptor: Sequencing and analysis were restricted to the TCR beta chain. The authors noted that the small sample size was a limitation that may lower accuracy. Preferential use of TRBV28, TRBJ1-2 and TRBJ2-5 was observed in persistent disease, whereas TRBV20-1 and TRBJ2-1 were favored in newly diagnosed disease. Peripheral blood alone was examined, since thyroid tissue, which constituted the primary lesion, could not be accessed. A larger number of public clonotypes was shared among persistent patients (under 3,000) than among newly diagnosed patients (approximately 1,000). Persistent Graves' disease patients showed lower TCR Shannon entropy and fewer highly expanded clones than newly diagnosed patients, suggesting clonal expansion.

What the time point label conveys for this sample: newly diagnosed GD, antithyroid drugs for less than 3 months. For both TCR sequencing and RNA sequencing, RNA was extracted from PBMCs using TRIzol. The diagnosis of Graves' disease followed American Thyroid Association guidelines. The patients came from an endocrinology department in Xi'an, China. Each patient gave 9 to 10 milliliters of peripheral blood, collected in an EDTA anticoagulant tube. Ficoll Paque Plus density gradient separation was used to isolate PBMCs, and no further T cell sorting was done. An Agilent 2100 Bioanalyzer and agarose gel were used to assess RNA quality, and a NanoDrop 2000 was used to measure RNA concentration. For this chain, trimming is 0 bases at the V end and 0 bases at the J end, and the number of junction bases without a gene match is 8. The germline V gene provides CDR1 SGHRS and CDR2 YFSETQ. The CDR3 spans 18 residues, from the cysteine through the phenylalanine. Solely the CDR3 DNA is kept, with 54 bases framed from the first base.

Concerning this clonotype itself: Its specific antigen is unknown. No qualities accompany the bases; no much larger clone lies one base away.

Library generation was performed with multiplex PCR. The sequencer was an Illumina HiSeq 4000. TCR beta libraries were built with iRepertoire HTBI primers and Arm-PCR amplification of CDR3 regions. PCR products were gel purified before sequencing. The published analysis was carried out like this. Gene usage analysis of CDR3 amino acid clonotypes relied on the roughly 67 TRBV and around 14 TRBJ segments identified across samples. COPE and FqMerger were used to merge filtered high-quality paired reads into contigs. BLAST was used to align contigs to the IMGT TRBV, TRBD and TRBJ reference genes, and CDR3 was defined following IMGT. Any clonotype with a frequency above 0.1% was counted as a highly expanded clone. Repertoire diversity was measured by Shannon entropy, and V-J evenness by the Gini coefficient. Public clonotypes were defined as clonotypes shared by more than one individual. The public reads were quality trimmed at Q25 with fastp and then assembled into clones with MiXCR by TCRdb, keeping productive beta chains. For every CDR3 protein sequence, its rows merge into one entry that carries the most common genes and DNA. TCRdb's processing, not the authors', yielded these V and J calls. Recorded for this sample are 500,000 to 700,000 distinct CDR3 sequences; roughly 15% of them occurred a single time. The ten largest clones add up to 15% to 20% of the sample.

The sample also formed part of further work on T cells in Graves' hyperthyroidism and ophthalmopathy. The second study's paper adds: A patient counted as having stable Graves' hyperthyroidism if no progression to ophthalmopathy occurred over 18 months of follow-up. The hyperthyroidism patients were between 18 and 65 years old and newly diagnosed, with a disease duration of less than 2 months. The study excluded patients with uncontrolled infections, other autoimmune diseases, pregnancy or lactation. Diagnoses were established on the basis of clinical symptoms, serum thyroxine and TRAb, thyroid ultrasound, and orbital computed tomography. The TCR CDR3 was subjected to a first round of RT-PCR using the HTBI primer set and the Qiagen OneStep RT-PCR kit. Most expanded thyroid clonotypes (frequency above 0.001) were also detected in blood, suggesting blood repertoires may reflect thyroid immune responses. A model built on a 13 V-J signature distinguished ophthalmopathy from stable hyperthyroidism, reaching 87.88% sensitivity and approximately 83% specificity in cross-validation and 80%/75% in testing. In validation, progression to ophthalmopathy was predicted by the model with 65% to 71% sensitivity and around 76% specificity, a median of about 6.8 months before onset. To identify distinguishing TCR V-J signatures, a discovery cohort of 100 or so patients was used, comprising roughly 45 with Graves' ophthalmopathy and some 60 with stable Graves' hyperthyroidism. An independent validation cohort of under 20 hyperthyroidism patients and about 15 patients who later progressed to ophthalmopathy tested prospective prediction of ophthalmopathy. For training and testing, the 100 patients in the discovery cohort were randomly divided in a 7:3 ratio. The study also compared thyroid tissue and blood T-cell repertoires from five or six Graves' hyperthyroidism patients. Following sampling, methimazole starting at 30 mg daily was given to hyperthyroidism patients, and high-dose intravenous methylprednisolone was given to ophthalmopathy patients. Libraries were constructed in a second round of multiplex PCR, after which size selection and purification were carried out. The libraries were sequenced on an Illumina HiSeq2000 using paired-end 100 bp reads. SOAPnuke was used to process the raw data, with reads discarded if the reads contained adapters or uncalled bases, had a mean Phred below 15, or lacked an exact constant-primer or identifier match. High-quality paired reads were merged using COPE v1.2.5, and each unique nucleotide sequence was defined as a clonotype. MiTCR v1.1 was used to align the clonotypes against IMGT TRBV, TRBD and TRBJ reference segments. The analysis included only V-J combinations with a frequency above 0.0001, which together covered roughly 99% of the repertoires. A TCS score was defined as the ratio between F50 (clonal expansion) and ExV (chaos), using BLOSUM62-based TCRdist between CDR3 peptides within each V-J. Welch's t-statistics and random forest reduced 500 to 650 V-J features to 13, which were used in a naive Bayes classifier (R e1071). Sample size was not statistically predetermined, and investigators were not blinded to group allocation. The paper describes TCR Vbeta CDR3 sequencing of 120 to 150 peripheral blood samples, made up of fewer than 50 ophthalmopathy patients, roughly 75 hyperthyroidism patients and roughly 17 progressor patients.

The chain joins TRBV5-1 to TRBJ2-3, and 9 junctional nucleotides match TRBD1. The source material was peripheral blood mononuclear cells (PBMCs), sampled at new diagnosis, from a patient treated with antithyroid drugs. The sequence was obtained from a woman in her 30s with Graves disease. Donor details come from another sample of the same person, matched by shared clones. The CDR3 protein: CASSLASSGQGSTDTQYF. The nucleotides are TGCGCCAGCAGCTTGGCGTCTTCGGGACAGGGTAGCACAGATACGCAGTATTTT.